The 5 T cell receptor beta chains below were found in one sample sequenced in a study of early T cells in non-severe SARS-CoV-2 infection (dated by TCRdb to the early 2020s). Library preparation used 5' RACE. Sequencing was performed on a NextSeq 500. TCRdb applied fastp at Q25 and MiXCR to the public reads, then kept only in-frame beta chains. Every CDR3 protein is listed once, alongside the most common genes and DNA of its rows. This sample has roughly 34,000 distinct CDR3 sequences in its table, and about 4.7% of those were observed once. Approximately 8.5% of the sample goes to the ten largest clones. The sample taken for sequencing was whole blood. Receptors originate from an adult who was a healthcare worker with PCR-confirmed SARS-CoV-2 infection or an uninfected control (not recorded which).

This clonotype was recorded at least ten times. The chain links TRBV5-1 to TRBJ2-3, with D possibly being TRBD1 (5 bases). The CDR3 covers 13 residues. Germline lookup yields CDR1 SGHRS and CDR2 YFSETQ. V was shortened by 2 bases and J by 2 bases, with 6 bases between the two germline ends. In DNA, the CDR3 is TGCGCCAGCAGCTTCAGGGACACAGATACGCAGTATTTT. This sequence encodes CASSFRDTDTQYF. Supplemented by reference TRBV5-1 and TRBJ2-3, the full variable domain reads KAGVTQTPRYLIKTRGQQVTLSCSPISGHRSVSWYQQTPGQGLQFLFEYFSETQRNKGNFPGRFSGRQFSNSRSEMNVSTLELGDSALYLCASSFRDTDTQYFGPGTRLTVL.

This clonotype showed up many times. CDR3 sequence: CASSLDGQLYGYTF. The CDR3 nucleotides are TGTGCCAGCAGCTTAGACGGACAGCTCTATGGCTACACCTTC. The chain joins TRBV7-9 to TRBJ1-2; possible D gene TRBD1, 6 bases. This CDR3 comprises 14 residues. CDR1 and CDR2 from the germline V gene are SEHNR and FQNEAQ (reference sequence). V gave up 1 base and J gave up 4 bases, with 10 bases separating them.

Ten or more counts support this clonotype. The chain is built from TRBV7-9 and TRBJ2-2; D not resolved. The CDR3 totals 18 residues. The germline V gene has CDR1 SEHNR and CDR2 FQNEAQ (reference sequence). Trimming shortened V by 5 bases and J by 5 bases, and 24 bases separated the two germline ends. The CDR3 reads CASSPAAPGGRVTGELFF. Written as DNA, the CDR3 is TGTGCCAGCAGCCCCGCCGCCCCCGGTGGCAGAGTGACCGGGGAGCTGTTTTTT.

Many counts were recorded for this clonotype. This rearrangement joins TRBV19 to TRBJ2-7; 8 bases match TRBD1. The germline V gene encodes CDR1 LNHDA and CDR2 SQIVND (reference sequence). The CDR3 spans 12 residues. V dropped 6 bases and J dropped 6; count of bases not matched to a gene: 4. The CDR3 reads CASSSTGVEQYF. CDR3 DNA sequence: TGTGCCAGTAGCTCGACAGGGGTCGAGCAGTACTTC.

This chain uses TRBV6-2 or TRBV6-3 with TRBJ1-1; weak D call: TRBD1 (5 bases). Germline CDR1 MNHEY, CDR2 SVGEGT. The CDR3 is 14 residues long. V was pared by 2 bases and J by 1 base, with 8 bases between. CDR3 DNA sequence: TGTGCCAGCAGTTACCTGGGACCGAACACTGAAGCTTTCTTT. Its translation is CASSYLGPNTEAFF.